The clone carrying this TCR beta chain has only one observation. The data derive from a study of T cells after yellow fever vaccination. TCRdb re-called the 5' RACE reads through MiXCR, storing one row per CDR3 protein. The profile shows 68,000 or so distinct CDR3 sequences, about 6.5% of them singletons. This TCR derives from a man younger than 35 who received the YFV17D yellow fever vaccine. The material was CD8+ T cells sorted from PBMCs, obtained about 49 days after the first yellow fever vaccination.

The CDR3 spells CASRLGTGVETQYF. The DNA of the CDR3 is TGTGCCAGCAGACTCGGGACAGGGGTTGAGACCCAGTACTTC. The rearrangement links TRBV12-3 or TRBV12-4 to TRBJ2-5; 10 bases map to TRBD1. CDR3 length equals 14 residues. V lost 6 bases, J lost 5 bases, and 6 bases stayed unmatched.